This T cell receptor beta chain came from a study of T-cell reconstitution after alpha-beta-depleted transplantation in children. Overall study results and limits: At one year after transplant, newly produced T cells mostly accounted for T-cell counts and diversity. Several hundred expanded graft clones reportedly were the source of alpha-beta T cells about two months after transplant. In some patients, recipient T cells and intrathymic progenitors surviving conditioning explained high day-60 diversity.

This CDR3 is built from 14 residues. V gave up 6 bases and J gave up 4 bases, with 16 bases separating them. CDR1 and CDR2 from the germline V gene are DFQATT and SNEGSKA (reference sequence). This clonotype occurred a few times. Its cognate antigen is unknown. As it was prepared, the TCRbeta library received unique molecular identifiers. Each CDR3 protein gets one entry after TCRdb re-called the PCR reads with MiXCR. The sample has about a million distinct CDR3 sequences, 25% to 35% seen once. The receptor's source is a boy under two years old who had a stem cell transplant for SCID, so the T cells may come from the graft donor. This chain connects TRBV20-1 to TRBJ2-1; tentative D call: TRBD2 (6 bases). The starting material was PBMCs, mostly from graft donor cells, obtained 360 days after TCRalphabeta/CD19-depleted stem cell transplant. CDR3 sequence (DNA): TGCAGTGCAACCGGCGGGGTTCTTTACAATGAGCAGTTCTTC. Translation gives CSATGGVLYNEQFF.